This T cell receptor beta chain was observed in a study (dated by TCRdb to 2013 to 2016). A note on the overall study: The study examined whether tumor-infiltrating Tregs in breast cancer are drawn from blood Tregs or arise in situ by conversion from other CD4+ T cell subsets. The full study reports these points: Rather than covering whole repertoires, validation in the larger cohort was restricted to a single TCR beta V-J rearrangement. The TCR alpha and beta sequences of tumor-infiltrating Tregs showed the greatest overlap with tumor naive CD4+ T cells, followed by blood naive CD4+ T cells. Tumor memory CD4+ T cell TCR gene usage clustered with blood and lymph node memory CD4+ cells and lymph node naive CD4+ cells.

Amplification of full-length TCR variable regions was done by 5' RACE PCR using constant-region reverse primers, and this step was followed by semi-nested PCR with Nested Universal Primer A. The ReliaPrep RNA Cell Miniprep System was used to extract total RNA, which was then reverse transcribed into 5'RACE-ready cDNA with the SMARTer RACE 5'/3' Kit. Full-length TCR alpha and beta libraries were barcoded with multiplex adaptors and sequenced on an Illumina MiSeq. As for the original processing: Sequencing data were pooled across the five patients for each of nine subset-tissue groups and compared by unsupervised clustering of TCR gene usage. The Morisita-Horn index was used to calculate repertoire similarity, with shared sequences weighted according to their contribution to each repertoire. The public sequencing data were trimmed at Q25 with fastp and processed into clonotypes with MiXCR by TCRdb, which kept only in-frame beta chains. Entries that share a CDR3 protein sequence are merged under the most common genes and DNA. None of the V and J calls come from the authors' own analysis; TCRdb made them. The sample table shows approximately 12,000 distinct CDR3 sequences, and 40% to 55% are seen once. The ten largest clonotypes hold about an eighth of the sample.

The Miltenyi Naive CD4+ T Cell Isolation kit was used to purify naive CD4+ T cells, and CD25 microbeads were used to remove Tregs. Tregs, naive and memory CD4+ T cells from tumor, blood and ipsilateral draining lymph nodes of a few breast cancer patients underwent full-length TCR alpha and beta sequencing. Tumor tissue and lymph nodes from ipsilateral axillary dissection were perfused with PBS, minced and digested with collagenase I and hyaluronidase. A purity exceeding 90% was confirmed by FACS for the sorted cell populations. About this clonotype itself: The antigen this receptor binds is unknown. Base qualities are not at hand, and no much larger clone is one base apart.

V ends up 1 base short and J 6 bases short, with an unmatched junction base count of 11. The CDR3 contains 17 residues, cysteine and phenylalanine counted. Only CDR3 DNA is held: 51 bases, read in frame from base 1. As encoded in the germline V gene, CDR1 is SGHRS while CDR2 is YFSETQ. Input material: tumor-infiltrating naive CD4+ T cells sorted from the breast tumor. In the paper's terms, the cell subset or site label means: naive CD4+ T cells, CD4+CD45RA+CD25-. The receptor was derived from a female donor with breast cancer. This receptor chain uses TRBV5-1 and TRBJ1-2; 11 bases in the junction line up with TRBD1. The CDR3 is CASSLFSRTGGNHGYTF. The DNA sequence is as follows: TGCGCCAGCAGCTTGTTTTCCCGGACAGGGGGCAATCATGGCTACACCTTC.